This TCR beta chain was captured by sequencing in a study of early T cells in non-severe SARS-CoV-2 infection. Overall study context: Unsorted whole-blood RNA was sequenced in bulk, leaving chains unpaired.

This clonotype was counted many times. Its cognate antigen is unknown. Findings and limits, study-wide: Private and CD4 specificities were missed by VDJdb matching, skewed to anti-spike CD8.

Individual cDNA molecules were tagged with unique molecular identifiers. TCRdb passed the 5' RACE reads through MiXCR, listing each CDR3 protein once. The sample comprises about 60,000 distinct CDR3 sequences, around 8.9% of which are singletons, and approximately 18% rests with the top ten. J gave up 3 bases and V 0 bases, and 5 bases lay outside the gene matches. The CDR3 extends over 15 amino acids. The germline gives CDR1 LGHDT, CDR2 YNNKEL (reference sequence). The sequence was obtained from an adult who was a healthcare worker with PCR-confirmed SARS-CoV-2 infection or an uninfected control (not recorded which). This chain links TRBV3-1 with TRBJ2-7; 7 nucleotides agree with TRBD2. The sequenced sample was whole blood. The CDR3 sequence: CASSQDLGGDYEQYF. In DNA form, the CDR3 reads TGTGCCAGCAGCCAAGATCTTGGGGGGGACTACGAGCAGTACTTC.